A selection of T cell receptor beta chains follows, all from one sample in a study of Graves' ophthalmopathy and Graves' hyperthyroidism. MiXCR, applied by TCRdb to the multiplex PCR reads, yields one record per CDR3 protein. The data contain some 750,000 distinct CDR3 sequences, 35% to 50% of them seen just once; the ten biggest clones take up 44%. Material: peripheral blood. The source of these receptors is an adult man with Graves' ophthalmopathy. Both conserved end residues are part of each CDR3. D genes are given only for firm matches. For some rows the clone size is stated as once, few or many, or as a class when expanded; others skip it.

D: TRBD2
J: TRBJ2-7
V: TRBV15
size: many
CDR3: CATSRVLASGLSYEQYF
DNA: TGTGCCACCAGCAGAGTTCTGGCTAGCGGGCTCTCCTACGAGCAGTACTTC

D: .
J: TRBJ1-3
V: TRBV12-3/TRBV12-4
size: .
CDR3: CASTVDIRPGGYF
DNA: TGTGCCAGCACCGTCGACATACGGCCCGGAGGATATTTT

D: .
J: TRBJ2-7
V: TRBV4-1
size: many
CDR3: CASSQGVRTYEQYF
DNA: TGCGCCAGCAGCCAAGGGGTCCGAACCTACGAGCAGTACTTC

D: TRBD2
J: TRBJ2-5
V: TRBV15
size: many
CDR3: CATSRDLAGVGETQYF
DNA: TGTGCCACCAGCAGAGACCTAGCGGGAGTTGGCGAGACCCAGTACTTC

D: TRBD1
J: TRBJ2-5
V: TRBV30
size: .
CDR3: CAWRGRGPETQYF
DNA: TGTGCCTGGAGGGGCAGGGGGCCTGAGACCCAGTACTTC

D: TRBD1
J: TRBJ1-1
V: TRBV7-9
size: many
CDR3: CASSLEGTAYTEAFF
DNA: TGTGCCAGCAGCTTAGAAGGGACAGCCTACACTGAAGCTTTCTTT

D: TRBD1
J: TRBJ1-4
V: TRBV15
size: many
CDR3: CATSDRVNEKLFF
DNA: TGTGCCACCAGTGACAGGGTGAATGAAAAACTGTTTTTT

D: .
J: TRBJ1-5
V: TRBV4-1
size: few
CDR3: CASSLPAPASQPQHF
DNA: TGCGCCAGCAGCCTTCCGGCCCCAGCCAGTCAGCCCCAGCATTTT

D: .
J: TRBJ2-7
V: TRBV19
size: .
CDR3: CASSAAPGRSYEQYF
DNA: TGTGCCAGTAGTGCCGCTCCGGGACGGAGCTACGAGCAGTACTTC

D: .
J: TRBJ1-5
V: TRBV20-1
size: .
CDR3: CSARDARDYSNQPQHF
DNA: TGCAGTGCTAGAGATGCCAGGGATTATAGCAATCAGCCCCAGCATTTT

D: TRBD1
J: TRBJ2-6
V: TRBV7-8
size: few
CDR3: CASSLPSLRDRPSGANVLTF
DNA: TGTGCCAGCAGCTTACCTTCCCTCCGGGACAGACCCTCTGGGGCCAACGTCCTGACTTTC

D: .
J: TRBJ1-3
V: TRBV7-2
size: many
CDR3: CASSEIRAGSGNTIYF
DNA: TGTGCCAGCAGCGAGATAAGGGCTGGCTCTGGAAACACCATATATTTT

D: .
J: TRBJ1-2
V: TRBV9
size: .
CDR3: CASSRLTYGYTF
DNA: TGTGCCAGCAGCCGGTTGACCTATGGCTACACCTTC

D: .
J: TRBJ1-1
V: TRBV20-1
size: few
CDR3: CSARDQAGKVTEAFF
DNA: TGCAGTGCTAGAGATCAGGCGGGTAAGGTCACTGAAGCTTTCTTT

D: .
J: TRBJ1-6
V: TRBV10-2
size: many
CDR3: CASSESWGLYNSPLHF
DNA: TGCGCCAGCAGTGAGTCTTGGGGGCTTTATAATTCACCCCTCCACTTT

D: .
J: TRBJ2-5
V: TRBV5-8
size: .
CDR3: CASSPDYSKETQYF
DNA: TGTGCCAGCAGCCCGGACTACTCCAAAGAGACCCAGTACTTC

D: .
J: TRBJ1-4
V: TRBV7-9
size: .
CDR3: CASSPNGKHNEKLFF
DNA: TGCGCCAGCAGCCCCAACGGGAAGCATAATGAAAAACTGTTTTTT

D: .
J: TRBJ1-6
V: TRBV10-2
size: many
CDR3: CASSEVEYNSPLHF
DNA: TGCGCCAGCAGTGAGGTGGAGTATAATTCACCCCTCCACTTT

D: .
J: TRBJ1-2
V: TRBV19
size: many
CDR3: CASSAGRSFYTF
DNA: TGTGCCAGTAGTGCGGGACGTAGTTTCTACACCTTC

D: .
J: TRBJ1-2
V: TRBV7-2
size: many
CDR3: CASSLDRVRGYTF
DNA: TGTGCCAGCAGCTTAGACAGGGTGCGTGGCTACACCTTC

D: .
J: TRBJ1-6
V: TRBV6-1
size: many
CDR3: CASGPYSPLHF
DNA: TGTGCCAGCGGACCCTATTCACCCCTCCACTTT

D: TRBD1
J: TRBJ1-5
V: TRBV19
size: many
CDR3: CASTNDREVQPQHF
DNA: TGTGCCAGTACGAACGACAGGGAGGTTCAGCCCCAGCATTTT

D: TRBD1
J: TRBJ2-5
V: TRBV11-2
size: .
CDR3: CASSSPGGLQETQYF
DNA: TGTGCCAGCAGCTCCCCAGGGGGCCTCCAAGAGACCCAGTACTTC

D: .
J: TRBJ1-1
V: TRBV2
size: .
CDR3: CASSPPGGKAFF
DNA: TGTGCCAGCTCACCACCGGGTGGGAAAGCTTTCTTT

D: .
J: TRBJ1-1
V: TRBV29-1
size: .
CDR3: CSLGAETNTEAFF
DNA: TGCAGCTTAGGGGCGGAGACGAACACTGAAGCTTTCTTT

D: .
J: TRBJ1-2
V: TRBV7-3
size: .
CDR3: CASSFHGTSEDGYTF
DNA: TGTGCCAGCAGCTTTCACGGGACGTCCGAGGATGGCTACACCTTC

D: .
J: TRBJ1-2
V: TRBV7-2
size: .
CDR3: CASSLYQGGNGNTF
DNA: TGTGCCAGCAGCTTATATCAGGGCGGGAATGGCAACACCTTC

D: TRBD1
J: TRBJ1-2
V: TRBV27
size: .
CDR3: CASSLSFTGDFGYTF
DNA: TGTGCCAGCAGTTTATCTTTCACAGGGGATTTCGGCTACACCTTC

D: .
J: TRBJ1-5
V: TRBV19
size: few
CDR3: CASSIGAAYSNQPQHF
DNA: TGTGCCAGTAGTATCGGGGCAGCCTATAGCAATCAGCCCCAGCATTTT

D: TRBD1
J: TRBJ1-1
V: TRBV19
size: few
CDR3: CASIRTGLNTEAFF
DNA: TGTGCCAGTATCAGGACAGGGCTGAACACTGAAGCTTTCTTT

D: TRBD1
J: TRBJ1-1
V: TRBV11-2
size: few
CDR3: CASSQLAPTGMTETFF
DNA: TGTGCCAGCAGCCAACTAGCCCCGACAGGGATGACTGAAACTTTCTTT

D: TRBD2
J: TRBJ2-5
V: TRBV20-1
size: many
CDR3: CSARCPGTSGGFETQYF
DNA: TGCAGTGCTAGATGCCCCGGGACTAGCGGGGGTTTTGAGACCCAGTACTTC

D: .
J: TRBJ1-2
V: TRBV30
size: few
CDR3: CAWSPGHRGGYTF
DNA: TGTGCCTGGAGTCCGGGACACCGTGGTGGCTACACCTTC

D: TRBD1
J: TRBJ2-5
V: TRBV7-2
size: few
CDR3: CASSKGTGFYGQETQYF
DNA: TGTGCCAGCAGCAAAGGGACAGGGTTTTACGGCCAAGAGACCCAGTACTTC

D: .
J: TRBJ2-5
V: TRBV2
size: many
CDR3: CASSERGVETQYF
DNA: TGTGCCAGCAGTGAACGAGGAGTGGAGACCCAGTACTTC

D: .
J: TRBJ2-2
V: TRBV2
size: many
CDR3: CASSVLGDGELFF
DNA: TGTGCCAGCAGTGTGTTGGGGGACGGGGAGCTGTTTTTT

D: TRBD2
J: TRBJ2-5
V: TRBV2
size: .
CDR3: CASSGASGKETQYF
DNA: TGTGCCAGCAGTGGGGCTAGCGGTAAAGAGACCCAGTACTTC

D: TRBD1
J: TRBJ2-7
V: TRBV7-9
size: .
CDR3: CASSARQGDYEQYF
DNA: TGTGCCAGCAGCGCCCGACAGGGGGACTACGAGCAGTACTTC

D: TRBD1
J: TRBJ2-5
V: TRBV9
size: few
CDR3: CASSPRGSSGPETQYF
DNA: TGTGCCAGCAGCCCCAGGGGGTCCTCCGGGCCAGAGACCCAGTACTTC

D: TRBD1
J: TRBJ2-7
V: TRBV6-5
size: .
CDR3: CASSPAGQGYEQYF
DNA: TGTGCCAGCAGTCCCGCGGGACAGGGCTACGAGCAGTACTTC

D: .
J: TRBJ2-1
V: TRBV7-6
size: .
CDR3: CASSLAEPYNEQFF
DNA: TGTGCCAGCAGCTTAGCGGAACCCTACAATGAGCAGTTCTTC

D: TRBD1
J: TRBJ1-5
V: TRBV24-1
size: many
CDR3: CASSQGQGGQPQHF
DNA: TGTGCCAGCAGCCAGGGACAGGGCGGCCAGCCCCAGCATTTT

D: .
J: TRBJ1-3
V: TRBV25-1
size: many
CDR3: CASKGQSRVSGNTIYF
DNA: TGTGCCAGCAAAGGACAGTCCAGAGTCTCTGGAAACACCATATATTTT